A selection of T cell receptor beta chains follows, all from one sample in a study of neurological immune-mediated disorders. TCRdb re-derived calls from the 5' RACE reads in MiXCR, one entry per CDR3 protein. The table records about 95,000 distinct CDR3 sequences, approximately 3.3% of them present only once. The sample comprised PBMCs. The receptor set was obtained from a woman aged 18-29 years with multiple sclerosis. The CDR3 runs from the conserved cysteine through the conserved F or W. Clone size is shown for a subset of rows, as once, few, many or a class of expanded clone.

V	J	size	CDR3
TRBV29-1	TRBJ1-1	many	CSVEGGGNTEAFF
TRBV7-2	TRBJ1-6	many	CASSPYDSPLHF
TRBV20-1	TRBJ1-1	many	CSARRRRAVGNTEAFF
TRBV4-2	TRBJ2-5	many	CASSQAATRTQETQYF
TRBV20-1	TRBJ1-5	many	CSARSLVLGVSQPQHF
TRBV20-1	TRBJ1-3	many	CSAGRGGGTGNTIYF
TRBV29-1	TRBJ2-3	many	CSVGWGLTDTQYF
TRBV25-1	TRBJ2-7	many	CASSEPGQVSSYEQYF
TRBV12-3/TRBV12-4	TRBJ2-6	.	CASSFSLSGDNVLTF
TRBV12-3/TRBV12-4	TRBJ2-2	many	CASSPAGELFF
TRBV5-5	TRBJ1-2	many	CASSSQQWASLYGYTF
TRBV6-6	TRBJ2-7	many	CASSPRTVHEQYF
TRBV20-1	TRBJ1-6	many	CSAKAEGSYNSPLHF
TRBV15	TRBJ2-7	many	CATSRARDYSYEQYF
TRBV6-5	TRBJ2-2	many	CASRSHSYTGELFF
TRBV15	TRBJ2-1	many	CATSRDRDLTYNEQFF
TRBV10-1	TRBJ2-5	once	CASSFKGSETQYF
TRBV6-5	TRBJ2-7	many	CASSTDRGALGEQYF
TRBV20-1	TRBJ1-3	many	CSARAQGASGNTIYF
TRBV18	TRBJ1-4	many	CASSPRGGESEKLFF
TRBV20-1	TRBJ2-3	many	CSAPGNRGFTDTQYF
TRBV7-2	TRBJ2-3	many	CASIKSWGEASTDTQYF
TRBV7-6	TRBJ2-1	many	CASSLVGTGLRNEQFF
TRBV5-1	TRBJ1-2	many	CASTWDTYGYTF
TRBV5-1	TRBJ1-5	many	CASSLGAVNQPQHF
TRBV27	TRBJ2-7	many	CASTLYEQYF
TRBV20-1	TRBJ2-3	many	CSAGYGADTQYF
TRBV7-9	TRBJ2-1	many	CASSHEGGAYNEQFF
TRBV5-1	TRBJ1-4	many	CASRKSRDSIPNEKLFF
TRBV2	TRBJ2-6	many	CASTWDRASGANVLTF
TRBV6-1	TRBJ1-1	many	CASSEGGENTEAFF
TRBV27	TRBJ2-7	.	CASSEMVGSEQYF
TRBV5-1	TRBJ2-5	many	CASRWQAKETQYF
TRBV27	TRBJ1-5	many	CASSSQGVQPQHF
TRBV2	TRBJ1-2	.	CASSDGHYGYTF
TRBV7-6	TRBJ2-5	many	CASSLLYRAGETQYF
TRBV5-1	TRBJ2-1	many	CASSLEASRYNEQFF
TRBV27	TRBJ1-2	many	CASSGGGGYGYTF
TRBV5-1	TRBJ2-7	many	CASSLVPDRGSYEQYF
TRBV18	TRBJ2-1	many	CASSGSTNEQFF
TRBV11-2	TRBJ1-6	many	CASSLKQGASPLHF
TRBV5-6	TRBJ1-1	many	CASSLRQGGIQNTEAFF
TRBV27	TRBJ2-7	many	CASSTRQGPYEQYF
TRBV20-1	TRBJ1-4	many	CSALPTGAYNEKLFF